The next 27 T cell receptor beta chains were all read from a single sample in a study of control samples from healthy donors and cancer patients. TCRdb's table, derived via immunoSEQ multiplex PCR, lists solely in-frame clones and lacks some. The profile covers around 80,000 clones, with 89% appearing a single time and around 6% taken by the ten largest. Sequenced: blood. Receptors originate from a man aged 45 to 65 in good health.

The CDR3 is CASSFAYTQYF. The CDR3 DNA is TGTGCCAGCAGCTTCGCTTATACGCAGTATTTT. V is TRBV25-1 and J is TRBJ2-3; D call uncertain. Trimming stripped 6 bases from V and 7 bases from J, with 8 bases between. CDR3 size: 11 residues. Germline lookup yields CDR1 MGHDK and CDR2 SYGVNS.

V gene TRBV7-2 combines with J gene TRBJ2-1; 7 bases fit TRBD2. This CDR3 has 15 amino acids. V trimming: 3 bases; J trimming: 4 bases; junction bases outside the gene matches: 6. The germline gives CDR1 SGHTA, CDR2 FQGNSA. This CDR3 reads CASSLGGGWYNEQFF. CDR3 sequence (DNA): TGTGCCAGCAGCTTGGGCGGGGGATGGTACAATGAGCAGTTCTTC. Drawing the rest from reference TRBV7-2 and TRBJ2-1, the complete variable domain is GAGVSQSPSNKVTEKGKDVELRCDPISGHTALYWYRQSLGQGLEFLIYFQGNSAPDKSGLPSDRFSAERTGGSVSTLTIQRTQQEDSAVYLCASSLGGGWYNEQFFGPGTRLTVL.

The V call is TRBV2, the J call TRBJ1-1; D is undetermined. Germline V gene data show CDR1 as SNHLY and CDR2 as FYNNEI. V shed 1 base and J shed 0 bases, with 3 bases lying between them. The CDR3 is 13 amino acids. CDR3: CASSEEVNTEAFF. CDR3 DNA sequence: TGTGCCAGCAGTGAAGAAGTGAACACTGAAGCTTTCTTT. Variable domain in full (rest from reference TRBV2 and TRBJ1-1): EPEVTQTPSHQVTQMGQEVILRCVPISNHLYFYWYRQILGQKVEFLVSFYNNEISEKSEIFDDQFSVERPDGSNFTLKIRSTKLEDSAMYFCASSEEVNTEAFFGQGTRLTVV.

The V gene is TRBV3-1 (or the pseudogene TRBV3-2), the J gene TRBJ2-5; no firm D call. Trimming removed 4 bases at V and 14 bases at J, with 23 bases between. Germline loops: CDR1 LGHDT, CDR2 YNNKEL (reference sequence). The CDR3 covers 14 residues. This CDR3 reads CASSPSAASEVFYF. CDR3 bases: TGTGCCAGCAGCCCTTCCGCGGCAAGCGAGGTATTTTACTTC.

The V gene is TRBV2, the J gene TRBJ1-1; no firm D call. V gave up 2 bases and J gave up 1 base, with 8 bases separating them. CDR1 is SNHLY and CDR2 is FYNNEI in the germline V gene. This CDR3 spans 14 amino acids. The CDR3: CASSEWQPNTEAFF. The DNA for the CDR3 is TGTGCCAGCAGTGAATGGCAGCCGAACACTGAAGCTTTCTTT. Looking up the rest from reference TRBV2 and TRBJ1-1 gives the full variable domain: EPEVTQTPSHQVTQMGQEVILRCVPISNHLYFYWYRQILGQKVEFLVSFYNNEISEKSEIFDDQFSVERPDGSNFTLKIRSTKLEDSAMYFCASSEWQPNTEAFFGQGTRLTVV.

The chain uses TRBV11-2 and TRBJ1-1; D not resolved. V shed 0 bases and J shed 6 bases, with 11 bases lying between them. The germline V gene encodes CDR1 SGHAT and CDR2 FQNNGV. The CDR3 totals 14 residues. CDR3 coding DNA: TGTGCCAGCAGCTTAGATCTTACGGTTCCTGAAGCTTTCTTT. This codes for CASSLDLTVPEAFF.

This rearrangement joins TRBV2 to TRBJ2-2; no definite D call. The CDR3 extends over 14 amino acids. In germline, CDR1 is SNHLY, CDR2 FYNNEI. The V gene lost 6 bases and the J gene lost 0 bases, with 8 bases spanning the gap. CDR3 nucleotide sequence: TGTGCCAGCAGGCGGTTGACGAACACCGGGGAGCTGTTTTTT. Protein sequence: CASRRLTNTGELFF. Looking up the rest from reference TRBV2 and TRBJ2-2 gives the full variable domain: EPEVTQTPSHQVTQMGQEVILRCVPISNHLYFYWYRQILGQKVEFLVSFYNNEISEKSEIFDDQFSVERPDGSNFTLKIRSTKLEDSAMYFCASRRLTNTGELFFGEGSRLTVL.

V gene TRBV10-3 combines with J gene TRBJ2-7; 8 positions agree with TRBD1. The CDR3 loop spans 11 amino acids. V shed 6 bases, J shed 6 bases, and the junction held 1 base outside the gene matches. The V gene's germline CDR1 is ENHRY and CDR2 SYGVKD. The CDR3 nucleotides are TGTGCCATCAGCACAGGGGGCGAGCAGTACTTC. Its translation: CAISTGGEQYF.

The chain joins TRBV11-2 to TRBJ1-1; TRBD1 is a possible D gene (6 bases). V was shortened by 1 base and J by 10 bases, with 13 bases between the two germline ends. The CDR3 consists of 13 residues. Germline-derived CDR1 and CDR2 are SGHAT and FQNNGV. CDR3: CASSLVWGAGAFF. The CDR3 region has the DNA TGTGCCAGCAGCTTAGTATGGGGGGCGGGAGCTTTCTTT.

This clone occurred once. The chain links TRBV5-6 to TRBJ1-2, with a weak D call TRBD1 (6 bases). This CDR3 has 14 amino acids. CDR1 SGHDT and CDR2 YYEEEE come from the germline V gene. The V and J ends lost 0 bases and 7 bases respectively, with 13 bases between them. CDR3 sequence reads: CASSLATGWSGYTF. As DNA, the CDR3 is TGTGCCAGCAGCTTGGCCACAGGGTGGAGTGGCTACACCTTC.

V is TRBV9 and J is TRBJ2-3; no clear D gene. V lost 4 bases to trimming and J lost 4 bases, with 13 bases between them. Germline V CDR1 and CDR2: SGDLS, YYNGEE. The CDR3 has 14 residues. The CDR3, as DNA: TGTGCCAGCAGCTCTCAAATTCCACCAGATACGCAGTATTTT. It specifies CASSSQIPPDTQYF.

J is TRBJ1-4 and V is TRBV25-1; 7 bases fit TRBD1. The V gene's germline CDR1 is MGHDK and CDR2 SYGVNS. The CDR3 is made up of 14 amino acids. V shed 5 bases, J shed 7 bases, and the junction held 7 bases outside the gene matches. CDR3 in amino acids: CASSSQGWAEKLFF. The CDR3 nucleotides read TGTGCCAGCAGTTCACAGGGGTGGGCTGAAAAACTGTTTTTT. Filled out from reference TRBV25-1 and TRBJ1-4, the complete variable domain reads EADIYQTPRYLVIGTGKKITLECSQTMGHDKMYWYQQDPGMELHLIHYSYGVNSTEKGDLSSESTVSRIRTEHFPLTLESARPSHTSQYLCASSSQGWAEKLFFGSGTQLSVL.

The J gene is TRBJ1-1, the V gene TRBV7-9; maybe TRBD1 (5 bases). V lost 7 bases, J lost 2 bases, and 8 bases lay in between. Germline-derived CDR1 and CDR2 are SEHNR and FQNEAQ (reference sequence). The CDR3 has 12 residues. CDR3 bases: TGTGCCAGCACCCAGGGAAACACTGAAGCTTTCTTT. This gives the protein CASTQGNTEAFF.

DNA of the CDR3: TGTGCCAGCAGCCCTGGCGGAAACACCATATATTTT. It codes for CASSPGGNTIYF. The chain joins TRBV3-1 (or the pseudogene TRBV3-2) to TRBJ1-3; D is uncertain. Germline V gene data show CDR1 as LGHDT and CDR2 as YNNKEL (reference sequence). This CDR3 spans 12 amino acids. Deletions cut 4 bases from V and 4 bases from J, with 5 bases between.

This clone was seen only a few times. This rearrangement joins TRBV28 to TRBJ2-5, with D perhaps TRBD1 or TRBD2 (5 bases each). The CDR3 extends over 15 amino acids. Trimming stripped 8 bases from V and 0 bases from J, with 16 bases between. CDR1 and CDR2 (germline): MDHEN, SYDVKM. The CDR3 DNA reads TGTGCCAGCCTCCGGGGCAGGGCCTACCAAGAGACCCAGTACTTC. It yields the protein CASLRGRAYQETQYF.

The chain couples TRBV6-5 to TRBJ2-3; 10 nucleotides match TRBD2. Germline CDR1 MNHEY, CDR2 SVGAGI. The V segment lost 5 bases and the J segment 5 bases; nucleotides outside the gene matches: 4. The CDR3 totals 14 residues. The CDR3 DNA reads as TGTGCCAGCAGTAGCGGGGGGGCGAGAGATACGCAGTATTTT. Protein: CASSSGGARDTQYF.

This clone was found once. V gene TRBV27 combines with J gene TRBJ1-5; perhaps TRBD1 as D (6 bases). V lost 4 bases to trimming and J lost 4 bases, with 11 bases between them. The CDR3 is 14 amino acids. Germline V lookup: CDR1 MNHEY, CDR2 SMNVEV (reference sequence). CDR3: CASSSTDSNQPQHF. The CDR3 coding sequence is TGTGCCAGCAGTTCTACGGACAGTAATCAGCCCCAGCATTTT.

The J gene is TRBJ1-6, the V gene TRBV12-5; D uncertain. Per the germline V gene, CDR1 is LGHNT and CDR2 is FRNRAP. Trimming took 5 bases from V and 10 from J, leaving 9 bases between them. The CDR3 is 12 amino acids. CDR3 sequence reads: CASGPDESPLHF. For the CDR3, the DNA is TGTGCTAGTGGTCCCGACGAGTCACCCCTCCACTTT.

The rearrangement joins TRBV24-1 to TRBJ2-3; 8 nucleotides agree with TRBD2. The CDR3 extends over 15 amino acids. CDR1 and CDR2 (germline): KGHDR, SFDVKD. With 6 bases clipped from V and 5 bases from J, the junction kept 9 bases outside the gene matches. The CDR3 region is CATSLTGGAQDTQYF. Written as DNA, the CDR3 is TGTGCCACCAGTCTTACGGGGGGGGCGCAAGATACGCAGTATTTT.

The CDR3 DNA follows: TGTGCCAGCAGCTCGCTGTCCGGGCAGAGGGAAAAACTGTTTTTT. Translation: CASSSLSGQREKLFF. This chain connects TRBV5-6 to TRBJ1-4; D is ambiguous. Germline lookup yields CDR1 SGHDT and CDR2 YYEEEE. The CDR3 runs 15 residues. V was trimmed by 3 bases and J by 8 bases, leaving 17 bases between them. The full variable domain, with the rest looked up from reference TRBV5-6 and TRBJ1-4, is DAGVTQSPTHLIKTRGQQVTLRCSPKSGHDTVSWYQQALGQGPQFIFQYYEEEERQRGNFPDRFSGHQFPNYSSELNVNALLLGDSALYLCASSSLSGQREKLFFGSGTQLSVL.

V and J are TRBV27 and TRBJ2-7, with 12 positions matching TRBD1. The trim removed 4 bases at V and 2 bases at J, leaving 6 bases unmatched. CDR1 is MNHEY and CDR2 is SMNVEV in the germline V gene (reference sequence). The CDR3 has 16 amino acids. CDR3 bases: TGTGCCAGCAGTTCCCCCGGGACAGGGGGCACCTACGAGCAGTACTTC. Its translation is CASSSPGTGGTYEQYF.

V and J are TRBV10-2 and TRBJ2-7; D unresolved. Trimming left V 3 bases short and J 4 bases short, with 10 bases between. The CDR3 has 13 residues. Germline CDR1 and CDR2: WSHSY and SAAADI. The CDR3 DNA follows: TGCGCCAGCAGTGAATCCCCTAATTACGAGCAGTACTTC. Residues: CASSESPNYEQYF.

Turning to this clone: One end of the junction is discordant with germline, which a read error may explain. The genes are TRBV5-8 and TRBJ1-2; D is ambiguous. CDR3 length: 14 residues. Per germline, CDR1 SGHTS and CDR2 YDEGEE. CDR3 amino acids: CASTLGLFQSGYTF. CDR3 nucleotide sequence: TGTGCCAGCACCTTGGGTTTATTTCAGAGCGGCTACACCTTC. The full variable domain, its missing parts supplied by reference TRBV5-8 and TRBJ1-2, is EAGVTQSPTHLIKTRGQQATLRCSPISGHTSVYWYQQALGLGLQFLLWYDEGEERNRGNFPPRFSGRQFPNYSSELNVNALELEDSALYLCASTLGLFQSGYTFGSGTRLTVV.

CDR3 DNA: TGTGCCAGTAGTCCGCGAATCAGAGGCGAGCAGTACTTC. Translated: CASSPRIRGEQYF. The chain has TRBV19 and TRBJ2-7; no reliable D call. The CDR3 is made up of 13 amino acids. Between the trimmed V and J ends, which lost 5 bases and 6 bases, there was a span of 14 bases. CDR1 is LNHDA, CDR2 SQIVND, per germline (reference sequence).

V and J are TRBV30 and TRBJ1-5, with a tentative D call TRBD1 (5 bases). The V end was cut by 3 bases, the J end by 3 bases, with 9 bases between. This CDR3 region has 13 residues. Germline loops: CDR1 GTSNPN, CDR2 SVGIG (reference sequence). CDR3 sequence reads: CAWSRVNNQPQHF. The CDR3 DNA sequence: TGTGCCTGGAGCAGGGTAAACAATCAGCCCCAGCATTTT. Full variable domain (outside the CDR3, taken from reference TRBV30 and TRBJ1-5): SQTIHQWPATLVQPVGSPLSLECTVEGTSNPNLYWYRQAAGRGLQLLFYSVGIGQISSEVPQNLSASRPQDRQFILSSKKLLLSDSGFYLCAWSRVNNQPQHFGDGTRLSIL.

This rearrangement joins TRBV19 to TRBJ1-1, with D maybe TRBD1 (5 bases). CDR1 is LNHDA, CDR2 SQIVND, per germline (reference sequence). This CDR3 contains 14 residues. Trimming shortened V by 5 bases and J by 3 bases, and 13 bases separated the two germline ends. The chain's CDR3 is CASSPGLEDTEAFF. The CDR3 nucleotides read TGTGCCAGTAGTCCAGGGCTTGAAGACACTGAAGCTTTCTTT. Complete variable domain (other parts from reference TRBV19 and TRBJ1-1): DGGITQSPKYLFRKEGQNVTLSCEQNLNHDAMYWYRQDPGQGLRLIYYSQIVNDFQKGDIAEGYSVSREKKESFPLTVTSAQKNPTAFYLCASSPGLEDTEAFFGQGTRLTVV.

The chain couples TRBV6-5 to TRBJ2-7, with 7 nucleotides matching TRBD1. The CDR3 contains 11 residues. V dropped 4 bases and J dropped 13; count of bases not matched to a gene: 7. In germline, CDR1 is MNHEY, CDR2 SVGAGI. The CDR3 region is CASSWTGLLYF. The CDR3 DNA reads as TGTGCCAGCAGTTGGACAGGTCTATTATACTTC.